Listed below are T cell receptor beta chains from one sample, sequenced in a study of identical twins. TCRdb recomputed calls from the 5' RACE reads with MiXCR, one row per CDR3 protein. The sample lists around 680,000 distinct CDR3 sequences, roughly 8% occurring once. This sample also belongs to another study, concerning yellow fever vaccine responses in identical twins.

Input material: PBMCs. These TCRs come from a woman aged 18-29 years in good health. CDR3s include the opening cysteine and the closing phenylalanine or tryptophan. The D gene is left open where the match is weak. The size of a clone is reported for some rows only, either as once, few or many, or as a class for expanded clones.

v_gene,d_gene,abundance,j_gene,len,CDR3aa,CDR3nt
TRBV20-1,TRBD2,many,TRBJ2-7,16,CSARDREVPPGTEQYF,TGCAGTGCTAGAGATCGGGAGGTTCCGCCTGGGACCGAGCAGTACTTC
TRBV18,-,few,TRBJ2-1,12,CASSPGQNEQFF,TGTGCCAGCTCACCAGGGCAAAATGAGCAGTTCTTC
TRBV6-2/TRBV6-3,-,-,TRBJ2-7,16,CASSYSKTQGPYEQYF,TGTGCCAGCAGTTACTCGAAGACGCAGGGACCCTACGAGCAGTACTTC
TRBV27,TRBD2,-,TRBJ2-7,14,CASSFTSGKYEQYF,TGTGCCAGCAGTTTTACTAGCGGGAAGTACGAGCAGTACTTC
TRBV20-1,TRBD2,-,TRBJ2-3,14,CSVVAGVGTDTQYF,TGCAGTGTGGTTGCGGGAGTGGGCACAGATACGCAGTATTTT
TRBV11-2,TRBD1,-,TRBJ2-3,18,CASSLDPLPGGGTDTQYF,TGTGCCAGCAGCTTAGATCCCCTCCCAGGGGGCGGCACAGATACGCAGTATTTT
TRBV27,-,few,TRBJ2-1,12,CASSFLDNEQFF,TGTGCCAGCAGTTTTCTGGACAATGAGCAGTTCTTC
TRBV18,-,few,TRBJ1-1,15,CASSPQNQGNTEAFF,TGTGCCAGCTCACCACAGAATCAGGGGAACACTGAAGCTTTCTTT
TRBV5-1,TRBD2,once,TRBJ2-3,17,CASSWRTSGTSTDTQYF,TGCGCCAGCAGCTGGCGGACTAGCGGGACGAGCACAGATACGCAGTATTTT
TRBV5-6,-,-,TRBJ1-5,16,CASSFGGAHGNQPQHF,TGTGCCAGCAGCTTTGGCGGGGCTCACGGCAATCAGCCCCAGCATTTT
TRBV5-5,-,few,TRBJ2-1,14,CASSTVPGNNEQFF,TGTGCCAGCAGCACCGTTCCGGGCAACAATGAGCAGTTCTTC
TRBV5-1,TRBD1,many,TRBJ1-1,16,CASSQGDTRRGTEAFF,TGCGCCAGCAGCCAGGGGGACACGCGACGGGGCACTGAAGCTTTCTTT
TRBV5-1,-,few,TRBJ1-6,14,CASSFQVDNSPLHF,TGCGCCAGCAGCTTTCAAGTCGATAATTCACCCCTCCACTTT
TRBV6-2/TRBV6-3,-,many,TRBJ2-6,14,CASSQASGANVLTF,TGTGCCAGCAGTCAGGCCTCTGGGGCCAACGTCCTGACTTTC
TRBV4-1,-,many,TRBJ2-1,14,CASSQPDSYNEQFF,TGCGCCAGCAGCCAACCCGACTCCTACAATGAGCAGTTCTTC
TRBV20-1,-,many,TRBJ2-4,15,CSARDQGLAKNIQYF,TGCAGTGCTAGAGACCAGGGATTGGCCAAAAACATTCAGTACTTC
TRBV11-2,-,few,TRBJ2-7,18,CASSPDRFALTSSYEQYF,TGTGCCAGCAGCCCGGATAGGTTTGCCCTGACGAGCTCCTACGAGCAGTACTTC
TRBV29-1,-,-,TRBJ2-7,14,CSVEGQFRPYEQYF,TGCAGCGTTGAAGGACAGTTTCGGCCCTACGAGCAGTACTTC
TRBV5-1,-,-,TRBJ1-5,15,CASSLGPPSNQPQHF,TGCGCCAGCAGCTTGGGACCACCTAGCAATCAGCCCCAGCATTTT
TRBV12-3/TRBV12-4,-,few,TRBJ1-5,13,CASSLAINQPQHF,TGTGCCAGCAGTTTAGCCATTAATCAGCCCCAGCATTTT
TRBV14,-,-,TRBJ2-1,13,CASCRDAYNEQFF,TGTGCCAGCTGTAGGGATGCCTACAATGAGCAGTTCTTC
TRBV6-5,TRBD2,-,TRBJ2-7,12,CASKHLADEQYF,TGTGCCAGCAAGCACCTAGCGGACGAGCAGTACTTC
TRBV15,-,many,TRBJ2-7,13,CATSISSGDEQYF,TGTGCCACCAGCATCTCATCTGGGGACGAGCAGTACTTC
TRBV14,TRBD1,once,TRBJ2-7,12,CASSQETGMLYF,TGTGCCAGCAGCCAGGAGACAGGGATGTTGTACTTC
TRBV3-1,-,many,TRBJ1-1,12,CASSQGGAEAFF,TGTGCCAGCAGCCAAGGGGGAGCTGAAGCTTTCTTT
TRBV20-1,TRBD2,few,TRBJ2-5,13,CSAYIAGGETQYF,TGCAGTGCTTATATAGCGGGGGGGGAGACCCAGTACTTC
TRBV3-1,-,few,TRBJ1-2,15,CASSQGIHSNYGYTF,TGTGCCAGCAGCCAGGGTATACACAGTAACTATGGCTACACCTTC
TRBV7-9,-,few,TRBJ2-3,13,CASSEVRPDTQYF,TGTGCCAGCAGCGAAGTTAGGCCAGATACGCAGTATTTT
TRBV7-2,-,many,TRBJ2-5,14,CASSLVWSQETQYF,TGTGCCAGCAGCTTAGTCTGGAGCCAAGAGACCCAGTACTTC
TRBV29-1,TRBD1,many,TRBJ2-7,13,CSVGRDRGYEQYF,TGCAGCGTTGGCCGGGACAGGGGCTACGAGCAGTACTTC